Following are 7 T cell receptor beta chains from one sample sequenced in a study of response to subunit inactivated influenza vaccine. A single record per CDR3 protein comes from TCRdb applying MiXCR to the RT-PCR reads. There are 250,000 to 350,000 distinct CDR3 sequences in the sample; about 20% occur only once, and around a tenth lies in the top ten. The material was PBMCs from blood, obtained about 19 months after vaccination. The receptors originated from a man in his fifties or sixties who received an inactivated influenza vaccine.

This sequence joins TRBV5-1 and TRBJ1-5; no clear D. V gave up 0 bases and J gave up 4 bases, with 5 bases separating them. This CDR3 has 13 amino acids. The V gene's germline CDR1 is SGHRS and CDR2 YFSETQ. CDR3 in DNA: TGCGCCAGCAGCTTGGCACAGAATCAGCCCCAGCATTTT. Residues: CASSLAQNQPQHF. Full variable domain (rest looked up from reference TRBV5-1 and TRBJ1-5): KAGVTQTPRYLIKTRGQQVTLSCSPISGHRSVSWYQQTPGQGLQFLFEYFSETQRNKGNFPGRFSGRQFSNSRSEMNVSTLELGDSALYLCASSLAQNQPQHFGDGTRLSIL.

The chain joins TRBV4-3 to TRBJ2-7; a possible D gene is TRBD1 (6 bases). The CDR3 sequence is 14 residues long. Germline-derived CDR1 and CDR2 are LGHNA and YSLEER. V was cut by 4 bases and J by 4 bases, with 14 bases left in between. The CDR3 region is CASSPTGARYEQYF. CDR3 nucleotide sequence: TGCGCCAGCAGCCCGACAGGCGCCCGGTACGAGCAGTACTTC.

Here the CDR3 reads CASTSTGELFF. CDR3 in DNA: TGTGCCAGCACCTCCACCGGGGAGCTGTTTTTT. This sequence joins TRBV7-3 and TRBJ2-2; D gene unclear. The CDR3 loop spans 11 amino acids. Germline V gives CDR1 SGHTA, CDR2 FQGTGA. Trimming removed 7 bases at V and 4 bases at J, with 4 bases between.

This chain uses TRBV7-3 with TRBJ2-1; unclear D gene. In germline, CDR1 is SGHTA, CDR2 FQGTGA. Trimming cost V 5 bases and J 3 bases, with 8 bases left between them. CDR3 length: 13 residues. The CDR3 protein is CASSPGVYNEQFF. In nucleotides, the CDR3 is TGTGCCAGCAGCCCTGGGGTCTACAATGAGCAGTTCTTC.

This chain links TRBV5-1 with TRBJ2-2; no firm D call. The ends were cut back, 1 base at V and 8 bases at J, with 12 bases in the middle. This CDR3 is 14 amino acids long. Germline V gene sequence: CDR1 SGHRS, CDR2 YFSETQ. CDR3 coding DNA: TGCGCCAGCAGCTTGTTCAGCTCCGAGGGGGAGCTGTTTTTT. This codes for CASSLFSSEGELFF. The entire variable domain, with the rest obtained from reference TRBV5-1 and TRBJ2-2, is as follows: KAGVTQTPRYLIKTRGQQVTLSCSPISGHRSVSWYQQTPGQGLQFLFEYFSETQRNKGNFPGRFSGRQFSNSRSEMNVSTLELGDSALYLCASSLFSSEGELFFGEGSRLTVL.

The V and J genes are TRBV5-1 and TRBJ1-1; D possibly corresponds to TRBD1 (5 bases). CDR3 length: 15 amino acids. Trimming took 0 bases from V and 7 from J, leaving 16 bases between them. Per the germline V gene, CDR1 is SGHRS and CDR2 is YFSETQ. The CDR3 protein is CASSLASAGAFEAFF. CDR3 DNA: TGCGCCAGCAGCTTGGCCAGTGCCGGGGCTTTTGAAGCTTTCTTT.

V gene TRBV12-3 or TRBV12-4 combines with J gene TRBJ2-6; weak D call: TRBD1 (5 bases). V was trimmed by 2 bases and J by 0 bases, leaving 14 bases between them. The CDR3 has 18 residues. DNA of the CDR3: TGTGCCAGCAGTTTATGGGTACCAGGGCCCTCTGGGGCCAACGTCCTGACTTTC. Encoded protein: CASSLWVPGPSGANVLTF.